These T cell receptor beta chains were read from a single sample in a study of CD8 T cells in ankylosing spondylitis. TCRdb re-analysed the 5' RACE reads in MiXCR, keeping a single row per CDR3 protein. The data show 250,000 to 350,000 distinct CDR3 sequences, less than 25% seen once. Sequenced: blood, either unsorted or a sorted T cell fraction (not recorded which). Receptor source: a female donor with ankylosing spondylitis or in good health (not recorded which). CDR3s include the opening cysteine and the closing phenylalanine or tryptophan. The D gene is left open where the match is weak. Size values are once, few and many counts, or a class for expanded clones, and some rows have none.

TRBJ2-5 TRBV20-1 . . TGCAGTGCTGTACCGTGGGGCGCGGGGACCCAGTACTTC CSAVPWGAGTQYF
TRBJ1-1 TRBV7-2 . . TGTGCCAGCAGTTACAGGGCTAATGTTGAAGCTTTCTTT CASSYRANVEAFF
TRBJ2-1 TRBV5-5 . . TGTGCCAGCAGCTCGTTGGACTGGCGGAATGAGCAGTTCTTC CASSSLDWRNEQFF
TRBJ2-1 TRBV11-2 . . TGTGCCAGCAGCTTATCGACGAGCTCCTACAATGAGCAGTTCTTC CASSLSTSSYNEQFF
TRBJ2-7 TRBV20-1 few . TGCAGTGCTATCCTCGGCGGGTTTTACGAGCAGTACTTC CSAILGGFYEQYF
TRBJ2-5 TRBV20-1 . TRBD2 TGCAGTGCTACAGGCCCGACTAGCGGGTTGGAGACCCAGTACTTC CSATGPTSGLETQYF
TRBJ2-1 TRBV9 few . TGTGCCAGCAGCGCGGGTCTAGCTACCTCCTACAATGAGCAGTTCTTC CASSAGLATSYNEQFF
TRBJ2-5 TRBV6-1 few . TGTGCCAGCAACGAGAGGGGGAGAGCCCACCGGGAGACCCAGTACTTC CASNERGRAHRETQYF
TRBJ1-2 TRBV5-5 . . TGTGCCAGCAGCTTGGATAGGGGTAAATTCCACACCTTC CASSLDRGKFHTF
TRBJ2-1 TRBV5-1 few . TGCGCCAGCAGGGACCTGGGGAGGCCGAACAATGAGCAGTTCTTC CASRDLGRPNNEQFF
TRBJ2-4 TRBV6-2/TRBV6-3 . . TGTGCCAGCGGGGGGAAGAAAAACATTCAGTACTTC CASGGKKNIQYF
TRBJ1-1 TRBV25-1 . . TGTGCCAGCAGTGCCTCAGTACACTCGAACACTGAAGCTTTCTTT CASSASVHSNTEAFF
TRBJ2-3 TRBV10-3 . . TGTGCCATCAGTGCAGGGGGGCAGATAACAGATACGCAGTATTTT CAISAGGQITDTQYF
TRBJ2-1 TRBV20-1 . TRBD2 TGCAGTGCTAGCCGGCGGGAGGGGTTGAATGAGCAGTTCTTC CSASRREGLNEQFF
TRBJ1-1 TRBV18 . . TGTGCCAGCTCAGGAAAGGATGTAGGCACTGAAGCTTTCTTT CASSGKDVGTEAFF
TRBJ2-2 TRBV12-3/TRBV12-4 . . TGTGCCAGCGGCCGGTACGGGGAGCTGTTTTTT CASGRYGELFF